The T cell receptor (beta chain) under discussion was sequenced for a study of neurological immune-mediated disorders. Study observations and caveats: CDR3 amino acid sequences of expanded clones were not shared across subjects, a result suggesting private repertoires in all groups.

Per the germline V gene, CDR1 is SGHRS and CDR2 is YFSETQ. With V trimmed by 3 bases and J by 0 bases, 16 bases remained unmatched. This CDR3 comprises 22 residues. Each TCR transcript was tagged with a 10-nucleotide random UMI during 5'RACE. TCRdb fed the 5' RACE reads into MiXCR, producing one record per CDR3 protein. Of about 77,000 distinct CDR3 sequences in the sample, roughly 9.9% were seen once. This clonotype has ten or more counts. Its antigen is unidentified. The group of healthy controls was made up of people who were blood bank volunteers in Maryland, USA. Unsorted libraries were generated from 2 million PBMCs held at -80 degrees C.

The material sequenced was PBMCs. The chain recombines TRBV5-1 with TRBJ2-1; 15 bases are a match to TRBD2. The receptor was derived from a man between 50 and 59 years old in good health. CDR3 nucleotide sequence: TGCGCCAGCAGCTCGGGACTAGCGGGAGGTATTGTAGGGGGTGTCTCCTACAATGAGCAGTTCTTC. It yields the protein CASSSGLAGGIVGGVSYNEQFF. The full variable domain, rest sourced from reference TRBV5-1 and TRBJ2-1, is KAGVTQTPRYLIKTRGQQVTLSCSPISGHRSVSWYQQTPGQGLQFLFEYFSETQRNKGNFPGRFSGRQFSNSRSEMNVSTLELGDSALYLCASSSGLAGGIVGGVSYNEQFFGPGTRLTVL.